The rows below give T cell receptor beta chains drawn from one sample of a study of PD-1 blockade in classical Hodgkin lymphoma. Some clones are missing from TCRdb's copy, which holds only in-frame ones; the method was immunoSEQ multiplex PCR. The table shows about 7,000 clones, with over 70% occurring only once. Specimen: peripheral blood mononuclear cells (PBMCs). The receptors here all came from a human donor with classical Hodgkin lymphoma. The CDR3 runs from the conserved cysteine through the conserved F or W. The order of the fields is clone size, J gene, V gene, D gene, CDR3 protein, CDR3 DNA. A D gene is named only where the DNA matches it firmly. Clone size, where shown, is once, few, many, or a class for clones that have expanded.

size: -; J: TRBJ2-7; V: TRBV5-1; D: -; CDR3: CASSAGQPYEQYF; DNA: TGCGCCAGCAGCGCCGGACAGCCCTACGAGCAGTACTTC
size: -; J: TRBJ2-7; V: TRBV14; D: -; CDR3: CASSSGAGHEQYF; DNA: TGTGCCAGCAGTTCAGGGGCGGGACACGAGCAGTACTTC
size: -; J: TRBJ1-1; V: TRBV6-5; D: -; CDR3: CASSYSNEVGTEAFF; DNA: TGTGCCAGCAGTTACTCGAATGAAGTTGGGACTGAAGCTTTCTTT
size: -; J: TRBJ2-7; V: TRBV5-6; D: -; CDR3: CASSLRGHYEQYF; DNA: TGTGCCAGCAGCTTGAGGGGCCACTACGAGCAGTACTTC
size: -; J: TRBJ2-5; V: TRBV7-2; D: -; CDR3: CASSLARQETQYF; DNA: TGTGCCAGCAGCTTGGCACGGCAAGAGACCCAGTACTTC
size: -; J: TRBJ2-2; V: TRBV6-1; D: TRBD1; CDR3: CASSPRGPNTGELFF; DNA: TGTGCCAGCTCCCCGAGGGGGCCCAACACCGGGGAGCTGTTTTTT
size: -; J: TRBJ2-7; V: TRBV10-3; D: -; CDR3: CAISEGRSYEQYF; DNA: TGTGCCATCAGTGAGGGCAGATCCTACGAGCAGTACTTC
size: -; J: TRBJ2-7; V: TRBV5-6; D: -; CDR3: CASSLRGAYEQYF; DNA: TGTGCCAGCAGCTTGAGGGGGGCCTACGAGCAGTACTTC
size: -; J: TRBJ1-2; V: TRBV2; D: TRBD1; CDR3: CASSDQGADGYTF; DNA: TGTGCCAGCAGTGATCAGGGGGCGGATGGCTACACCTTC
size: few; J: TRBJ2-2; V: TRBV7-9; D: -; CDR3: CASSLAGLPTGELFF; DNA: TGTGCCAGCAGCTTAGCGGGACTGCCCACCGGGGAGCTGTTTTTT
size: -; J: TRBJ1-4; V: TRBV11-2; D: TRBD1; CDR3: CASSLGTGSREKLFF; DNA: TGTGCCAGCAGCTTGGGGACAGGGTCGAGAGAAAAACTGTTTTTT
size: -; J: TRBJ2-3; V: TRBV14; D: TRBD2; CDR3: CASSPTSGGVLVTDTQYF; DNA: TGTGCCAGCAGCCCGACTAGCGGGGGGGTCCTCGTCACAGATACGCAGTATTTT
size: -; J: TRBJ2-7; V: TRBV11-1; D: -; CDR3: CASSLAITFNEQYF; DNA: TGTGCCAGCAGCTTAGCTATCACTTTTAACGAGCAGTACTTC
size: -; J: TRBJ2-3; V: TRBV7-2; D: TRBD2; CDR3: CASSSQRLARDTQYF; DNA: TGTGCCAGCAGCTCGCAACGACTAGCCCGAGATACGCAGTATTTT
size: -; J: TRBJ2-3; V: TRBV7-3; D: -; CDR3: CASSFGTATDTQYF; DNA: TGTGCCAGCAGCTTTGGGACGGCGACAGATACGCAGTATTTT
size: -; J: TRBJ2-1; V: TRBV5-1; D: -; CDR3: CASSLGPGSNEQFF; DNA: TGCGCCAGCAGCTTGGGACCGGGGAGCAATGAGCAGTTCTTC
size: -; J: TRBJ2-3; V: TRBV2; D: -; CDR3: CASSADGATDTQYF; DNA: TGTGCCAGCAGTGCGGACGGAGCCACAGATACGCAGTATTTT
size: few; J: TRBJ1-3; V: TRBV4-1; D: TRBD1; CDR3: CASSQIGTVSGNTIYF; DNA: TGCGCCAGCAGCCAAATCGGGACAGTCTCTGGAAACACCATATATTTT
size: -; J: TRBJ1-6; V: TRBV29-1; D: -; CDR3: CSVRDTYNSPLHF; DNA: TGCAGCGTCCGGGACACCTATAATTCACCCCTCCACTTT
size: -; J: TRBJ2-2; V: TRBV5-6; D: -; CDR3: CASSFGRAGELFF; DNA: TGTGCCAGCAGCTTCGGCAGGGCCGGGGAGCTGTTTTTT
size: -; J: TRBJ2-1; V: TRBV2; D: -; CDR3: CASIGRRLYNEQFF; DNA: TGTGCCAGCATTGGACGGAGGCTCTACAATGAGCAGTTCTTC
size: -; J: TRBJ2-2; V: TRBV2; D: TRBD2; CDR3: CASSGLAGTGELFF; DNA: TGTGCCAGCAGTGGACTAGCAGGCACCGGGGAGCTGTTTTTT
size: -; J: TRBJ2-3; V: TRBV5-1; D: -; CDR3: CASSLGVADTQYF; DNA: TGCGCCAGCAGCTTGGGAGTCGCAGATACGCAGTATTTT
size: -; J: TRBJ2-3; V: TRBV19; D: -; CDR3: CASRQSGDTQYF; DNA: TGTGCCAGTAGGCAAAGTGGCGATACGCAGTATTTT